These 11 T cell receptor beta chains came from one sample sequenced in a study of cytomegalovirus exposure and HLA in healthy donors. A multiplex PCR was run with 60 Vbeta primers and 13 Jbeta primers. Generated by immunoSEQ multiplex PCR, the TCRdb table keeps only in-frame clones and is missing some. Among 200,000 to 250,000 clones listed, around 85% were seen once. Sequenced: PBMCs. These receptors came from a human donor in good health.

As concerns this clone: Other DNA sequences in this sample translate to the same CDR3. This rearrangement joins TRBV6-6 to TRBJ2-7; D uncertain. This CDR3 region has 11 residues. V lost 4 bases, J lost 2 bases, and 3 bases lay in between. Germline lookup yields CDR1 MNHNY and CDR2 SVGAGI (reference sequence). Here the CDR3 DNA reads TGTGCCAGCAGTTCTACCTACGAGCAGTACTTC. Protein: CASSSTYEQYF.

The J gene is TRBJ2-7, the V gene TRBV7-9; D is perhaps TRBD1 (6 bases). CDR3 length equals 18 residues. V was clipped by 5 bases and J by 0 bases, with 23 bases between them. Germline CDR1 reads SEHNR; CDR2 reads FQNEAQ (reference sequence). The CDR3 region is CASSPPLPGTPSSYEQYF. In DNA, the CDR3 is TGTGCCAGCAGCCCCCCTCTCCCCGGGACACCGAGCTCCTACGAGCAGTACTTC.

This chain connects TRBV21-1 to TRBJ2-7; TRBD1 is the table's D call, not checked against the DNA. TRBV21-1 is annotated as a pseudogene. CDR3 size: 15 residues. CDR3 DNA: TGTGCCAGCAGCAAACAGGCCCACAAATCCTACGAGCAGTACTTC. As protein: CASSKQAHKSYEQYF.

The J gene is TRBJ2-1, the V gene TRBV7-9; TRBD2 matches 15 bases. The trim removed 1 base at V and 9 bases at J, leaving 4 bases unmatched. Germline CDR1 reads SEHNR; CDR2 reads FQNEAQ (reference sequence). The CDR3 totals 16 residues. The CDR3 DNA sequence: TGTGCCAGCAGCTTAGGGGTGGGACTAGCGGGGGGTGAGCAGTTCTTC. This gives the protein CASSLGVGLAGGEQFF. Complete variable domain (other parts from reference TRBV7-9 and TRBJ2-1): DTGVSQNPRHKITKRGQNVTFRCDPISEHNRLYWYRQTLGQGPEFLTYFQNEAQLEKSRLLSDRFSAERPKGSFSTLEIQRTEQGDSAMYLCASSLGVGLAGGEQFFGPGTRLTVL.

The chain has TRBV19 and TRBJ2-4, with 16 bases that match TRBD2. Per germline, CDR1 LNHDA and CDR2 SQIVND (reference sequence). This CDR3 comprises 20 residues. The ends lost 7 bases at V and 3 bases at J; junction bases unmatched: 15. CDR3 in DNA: TGTGCCAGTAAGAGGAGACCGGGACTAGCGGGAGGGGGGGGCAAAAACATTCAGTACTTC. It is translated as CASKRRPGLAGGGGKNIQYF.

CDR3 sequence reads: CASSRRQGAIHEQYF. The CDR3 nucleotides are TGTGCCAGCAGTCGACGACAGGGGGCAATTCACGAGCAGTACTTC. This chain links TRBV28 with TRBJ2-7, with 10 bases matching TRBD1. V shed 5 bases, J shed 5 bases, and the junction held 9 bases outside the gene matches. Germline CDR1 and CDR2: MDHEN and SYDVKM. This CDR3 spans 15 amino acids.

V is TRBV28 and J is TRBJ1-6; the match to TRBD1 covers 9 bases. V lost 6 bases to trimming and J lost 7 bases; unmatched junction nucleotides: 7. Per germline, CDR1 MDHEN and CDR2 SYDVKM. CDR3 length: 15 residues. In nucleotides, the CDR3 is TGTGCCAGCAGCACTCCGGGACAGGGAAATTCACCCCTCCACTTT. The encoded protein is CASSTPGQGNSPLHF.

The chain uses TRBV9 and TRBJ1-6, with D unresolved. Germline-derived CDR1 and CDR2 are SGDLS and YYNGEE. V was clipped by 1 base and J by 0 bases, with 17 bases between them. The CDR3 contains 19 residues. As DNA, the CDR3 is TGTGCCAGCAGCGTAAGTCGTGGGGAGGCGAGCTCCTATAATTCACCCCTCCACTTT. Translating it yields CASSVSRGEASSYNSPLHF.

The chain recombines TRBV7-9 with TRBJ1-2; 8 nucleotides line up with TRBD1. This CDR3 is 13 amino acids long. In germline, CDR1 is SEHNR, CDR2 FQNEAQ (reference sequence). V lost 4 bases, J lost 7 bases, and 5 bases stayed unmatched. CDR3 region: CASSYGQGGGYTF. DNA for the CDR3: TGTGCCAGCAGCTACGGACAGGGCGGTGGCTACACCTTC.

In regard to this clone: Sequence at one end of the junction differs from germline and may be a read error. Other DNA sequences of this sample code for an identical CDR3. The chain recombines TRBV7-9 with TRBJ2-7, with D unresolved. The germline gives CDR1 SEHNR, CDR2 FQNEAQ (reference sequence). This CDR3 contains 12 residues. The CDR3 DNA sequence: TGTTCCAGCAGCCCTATCCCCTACGAGCAGTACTTC. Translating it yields CSSSPIPYEQYF.

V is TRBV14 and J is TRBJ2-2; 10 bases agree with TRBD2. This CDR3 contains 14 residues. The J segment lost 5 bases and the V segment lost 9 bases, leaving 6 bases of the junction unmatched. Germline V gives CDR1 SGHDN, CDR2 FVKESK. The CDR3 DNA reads TGTGCCAGTTTTCCTAGCGGGAGTACCGGGGAGCTGTTTTTT. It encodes CASFPSGSTGELFF.